A single sample is the source of the 22 T cell receptor beta chains below, sequenced in a study of T-cell memory formation after mild COVID-19. TCRdb processed the 5' RACE reads anew with MiXCR; each CDR3 protein has one entry. The sample shows about 340,000 distinct CDR3 sequences, about an eighth of them seen only once. Sequenced sample: PBMCs or a T cell subset sorted from them (not recorded which). These receptors were collected from a man younger than 35 who had mild COVID-19 (a few samples of this study predate the infection). Cell type and time point are not known.

The chain is built from TRBV4-3 and TRBJ1-4; D perhaps matches TRBD1 (6 bases). The CDR3 loop spans 13 amino acids. Germline CDR1 LGHNA, CDR2 YSLEER. The V and J ends lost 5 bases and 7 bases respectively, with 11 bases between them. The CDR3 spells CASSTQGSEKLFF. The CDR3 DNA reads as TGCGCCAGCAGCACCCAGGGGAGTGAAAAACTGTTTTTT.

The chain links TRBV28 to TRBJ1-2, with 7 bases matching TRBD1. CDR1 is MDHEN, CDR2 SYDVKM, per germline. The CDR3 runs 16 residues. J lost 3 bases, V lost 2 bases, and 9 bases had no gene match. Here the CDR3 DNA reads TGTGCCAGCAGTTTAATTTGGGCAGGGGGGCACTATGGCTACACCTTC. It is translated as CASSLIWAGGHYGYTF.

This clonotype was counted a few times. The chain employs TRBV7-2 and TRBJ2-3; D uncertain. The germline gives CDR1 SGHTA, CDR2 FQGNSA. V gave up 1 base and J gave up 9 bases, with 14 bases separating them. This CDR3 is built from 14 residues. CDR3 protein: CASSLGVGPTTQYF. CDR3 bases: TGTGCCAGCAGCTTAGGGGTAGGGCCCACGACGCAGTATTTT.

This clonotype was recorded at least ten times. V is TRBV6-2 or TRBV6-3 and J is TRBJ2-1, with 8 positions matching TRBD2. Germline CDR1 is MNHEY and CDR2 is SVGEGT. CDR3 length equals 16 residues. Unmatched junction bases numbered 9, after V lost 0 bases and J lost 8 bases. As DNA, the CDR3 is TGTGCCAGCAGTTACTCAGGCGGGGGGATGACGCATGAGCAGTTCTTC. It is translated as CASSYSGGGMTHEQFF.

This clonotype was observed a few times. The gene calls are TRBV20-1 and TRBJ2-4; 11 bases fit TRBD2. V was pared by 3 bases and J by 0 bases, with 10 bases of the junction left unmatched. This CDR3 is 18 amino acids long. The V gene's germline CDR1 is DFQATT and CDR2 SNEGSKA (reference sequence). The CDR3 is CSARGVAGGILAKNIQYF. The CDR3 coding sequence is TGCAGTGCTAGGGGTGTAGCGGGGGGGATACTAGCCAAAAACATTCAGTACTTC.

The chain couples TRBV7-2 to TRBJ1-1; 7 bases are a match to TRBD1. The CDR3 contains 13 residues. J lost 6 bases, V lost 6 bases, and 7 bases had no gene match. Germline loops: CDR1 SGHTA, CDR2 FQGNSA. CDR3 coding DNA: TGTGCCAGCAGACAGGGGAGGCACGCTGAAGCTTTCTTT. Translated, it gives CASRQGRHAEAFF. The variable domain in full, with the rest retrieved from reference TRBV7-2 and TRBJ1-1, is GAGVSQSPSNKVTEKGKDVELRCDPISGHTALYWYRQSLGQGLEFLIYFQGNSAPDKSGLPSDRFSAERTGGSVSTLTIQRTQQEDSAVYLCASRQGRHAEAFFGQGTRLTVV.

This clonotype has a handful of counts. One end of the junction is discordant with germline, which a read error may explain. The chain is built from TRBV7-9 and TRBJ2-2, with D possibly matching TRBD1 (7 bases). The CDR3 length is 15 residues. The germline V gene encodes CDR1 SEHNR and CDR2 FQNEAQ (reference sequence). The CDR3: CASRQTGDSTGGLFF. In DNA, the CDR3 is TGTGCCAGCAGGCAAACAGGGGACAGCACCGGGGGGCTGTTTTTT.

This chain joins TRBV15 and TRBJ2-7; TRBD1 agrees at 10 bases. Germline V lookup: CDR1 LNHNV, CDR2 YYDKDF (reference sequence). The CDR3 is 15 residues long. The V segment lost 0 bases and the J segment 7 bases; nucleotides outside the gene matches: 6. The CDR3 loop reads CATSRDTRTGGEQYF. CDR3 DNA sequence: TGTGCCACCAGCAGAGACACGCGGACAGGGGGTGAGCAGTACTTC. The variable domain in full, with the rest retrieved from reference TRBV15 and TRBJ2-7, is DAMVIQNPRYQVTQFGKPVTLSCSQTLNHNVMYWYQQKSSQAPKLLFHYYDKDFNNEADTPDNFQSRRPNTSFCFLDIRSPGLGDTAMYLCATSRDTRTGGEQYFGPGTRLTVT.

The V gene is TRBV7-2, the J gene TRBJ1-2; the match to TRBD1 covers 8 bases. The V segment lost 4 bases and the J segment 3 bases; nucleotides outside the gene matches: 4. Per the germline V gene, CDR1 is SGHTA and CDR2 is FQGNSA. The CDR3 consists of 14 residues. The CDR3 DNA sequence: TGTGCCAGCAGCTATCCGACAGGGGACTATGGCTACACCTTC. Its protein product is CASSYPTGDYGYTF.

The table lists this clonotype with many counts. The chain employs TRBV15 and TRBJ2-1; tentatively, D is TRBD2 (5 bases). The CDR3 contains 13 residues. Trimming removed 5 bases at V and 7 bases at J, with 12 bases between. Germline V gives CDR1 LNHNV, CDR2 YYDKDF (reference sequence). The CDR3 region has the DNA TGTGCCACCAGCCTAGCCAGTGCGAATGAGCAGTTCTTC. It codes for CATSLASANEQFF.

The CDR3 loop is CASSTGSIIHPLHF. DNA for the CDR3: TGTGCCAGCAGTACAGGTTCTATAATTCACCCCCTCCACTTT. The chain links TRBV12-3 or TRBV12-4 to TRBJ1-6, with a possible D match to TRBD1 (5 bases). The CDR3 runs to 14 residues. The V and J ends lost 5 bases and 13 bases respectively, with 18 bases between them.

In its sample, this clonotype was seen many times. The V call is TRBV7-2, the J call TRBJ1-5, with D hard to call. Trimming cost V 1 base and J 5 bases, with 6 bases left between them. Germline V gene sequence: CDR1 SGHTA, CDR2 FQGNSA. The CDR3 is 13 residues long. CDR3 residues: CASSLERDQPQHF. Here the CDR3 DNA reads TGTGCCAGCAGCTTAGAACGGGATCAGCCCCAGCATTTT.

The V call is TRBV5-6, the J call TRBJ2-1; perhaps TRBD1 as D (5 bases). CDR3 length: 14 residues. V shed 2 bases and J shed 8 bases, with 14 bases lying between them. Germline-derived CDR1 and CDR2 are SGHDT and YYEEEE. The CDR3 here is CASSLGRENDEQFF. CDR3 in DNA: TGTGCCAGCAGCTTAGGCAGGGAAAACGATGAGCAGTTCTTC. Full variable domain (missing parts from reference TRBV5-6 and TRBJ2-1): DAGVTQSPTHLIKTRGQQVTLRCSPKSGHDTVSWYQQALGQGPQFIFQYYEEEERQRGNFPDRFSGHQFPNYSSELNVNALLLGDSALYLCASSLGRENDEQFFGPGTRLTVL.

This chain connects TRBV23-1 to TRBJ2-7; a possible D gene is TRBD1 (6 bases). TRBV23-1 has ORF status, its function being uncertain. The CDR3 covers 16 residues. Trimming pared 3 bases from V and 5 bases from J, leaving 20 bases between. The CDR3 nucleotides read TGCGCCAGCAGTCACAACTGGGGGCAGGGGCCACACGAGCAGTACGTC. Amino acids: CASSHNWGQGPHEQYV.

V usage is TRBV6-4 and J usage is TRBJ1-1; D ambiguous. V was cut by 6 bases and J by 5 bases, with 19 bases left in between. Germline CDR1 and CDR2: MRHNA and SNTAGT. The CDR3 is 15 amino acids. The CDR3: CASSQSPVFGTEAFF. CDR3 in DNA: TGTGCCAGCAGCCAGAGCCCTGTTTTCGGGACTGAAGCTTTCTTT.

The rearrangement links TRBV7-2 to TRBJ2-1; D unresolved. V was trimmed by 0 bases and J by 4 bases, leaving 10 bases between them. The CDR3 length is 15 residues. Germline values: CDR1 SGHTA, CDR2 FQGNSA. The CDR3 reads CASSLARPRYNEQFF. CDR3 DNA: TGTGCCAGCAGCTTAGCGCGTCCTAGGTACAATGAGCAGTTCTTC.

The chain recombines TRBV5-1 with TRBJ1-1; no reliable D call. Trimming pared 2 bases from V and 7 bases from J, leaving 15 bases between. The CDR3 extends over 14 amino acids. Germline-derived CDR1 and CDR2 are SGHRS and YFSETQ. CDR3 region: CASSFQAETYEAFF. As DNA, the CDR3 is TGCGCCAGCAGCTTCCAGGCAGAAACTTATGAAGCTTTCTTT.

The sample holds many counts of this clonotype. The rearrangement links TRBV7-6 to TRBJ2-2; 7 positions agree with TRBD2. The CDR3 is made up of 17 amino acids. CDR1 SGHVS and CDR2 FNYEAQ come from the germline V gene. Trimming took 3 bases from V and 1 from J; bases not matched to a gene: 8. In DNA, the CDR3 is TGTGCCAGCAGCTTTAGAGAGGCGGGGGAGAACACCGGGGAGCTGTTTTTT. Translated: CASSFREAGENTGELFF.

This chain joins TRBV9 and TRBJ1-1, with a possible D match to TRBD1 (6 bases). Germline assignment: CDR1 SGDLS and CDR2 YYNGEE. The CDR3 is 14 residues long. V lost 3 bases and J 2 bases, leaving 11 bases between the germline ends. CDR3 in amino acids: CASSAAGHNTEAFF. For the CDR3, the DNA is TGTGCCAGCAGCGCTGCGGGACACAACACTGAAGCTTTCTTT.

This clonotype came up a few times. The J gene is TRBJ1-1, the V gene TRBV7-2, with a tentative D call TRBD1 (6 bases). Trimming left V 7 bases short and J 1 base short, with 13 bases between. This CDR3 is built from 14 residues. Germline V lookup: CDR1 SGHTA, CDR2 FQGNSA. The CDR3 loop reads CASTGALGNTEAFF. CDR3 in DNA: TGTGCCAGCACGGGGGCCCTGGGGAACACTGAAGCTTTCTTT.

This clonotype was found many times. The chain is built from TRBV6-2 or TRBV6-3 and TRBJ2-1; 9 bases agree with TRBD2. Germline V lookup: CDR1 MNHEY, CDR2 SVGEGT. The length of the CDR3 is 15 residues. The J segment lost 7 bases and the V segment lost 2 bases, leaving 6 bases of the junction unmatched. This CDR3 reads CASSYTGSGGNEQFF. The CDR3 DNA sequence: TGTGCCAGCAGTTACACCGGTAGCGGGGGTAATGAGCAGTTCTTC.

This clonotype was detected only a few times. The J gene is TRBJ1-5, the V gene TRBV27; D is possibly TRBD1 (5 bases). V was clipped by 6 bases and J by 2 bases, with 11 bases between them. The germline CDR1 and CDR2 sequences are MNHEY and SMNVEV (reference sequence). The CDR3 runs to 14 residues. CDR3 DNA: TGTGCCAGCAGAAGGGGTTTGGGCAATCAGCCCCAGCATTTT. Its translation is CASRRGLGNQPQHF.